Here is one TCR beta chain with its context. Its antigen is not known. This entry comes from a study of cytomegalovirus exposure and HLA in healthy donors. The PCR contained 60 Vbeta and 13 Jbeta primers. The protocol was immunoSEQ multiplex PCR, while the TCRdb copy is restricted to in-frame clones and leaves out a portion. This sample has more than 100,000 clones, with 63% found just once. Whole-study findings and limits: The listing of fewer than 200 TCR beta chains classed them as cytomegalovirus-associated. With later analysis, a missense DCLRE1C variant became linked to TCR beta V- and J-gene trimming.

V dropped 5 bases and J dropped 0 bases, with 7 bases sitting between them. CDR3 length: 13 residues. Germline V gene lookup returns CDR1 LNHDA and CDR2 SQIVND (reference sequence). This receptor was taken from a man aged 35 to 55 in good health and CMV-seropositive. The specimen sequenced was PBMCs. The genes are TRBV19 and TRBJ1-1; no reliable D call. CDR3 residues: CASSYSMNTEAFF. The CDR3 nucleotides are TGTGCCAGTAGTTACTCCATGAACACTGAAGCTTTCTTT.